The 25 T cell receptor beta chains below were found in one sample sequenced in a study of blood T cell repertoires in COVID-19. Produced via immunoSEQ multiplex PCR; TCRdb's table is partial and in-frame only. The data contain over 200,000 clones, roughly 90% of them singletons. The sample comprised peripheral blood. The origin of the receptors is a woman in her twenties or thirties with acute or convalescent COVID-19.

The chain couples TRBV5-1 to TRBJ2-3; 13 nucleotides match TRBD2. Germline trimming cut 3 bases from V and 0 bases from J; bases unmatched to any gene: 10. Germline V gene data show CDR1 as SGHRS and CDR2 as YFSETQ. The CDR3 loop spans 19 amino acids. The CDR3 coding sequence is TGCGCCAGCAGCTCTCGGACTAGCGGGAGCCGACTTAGCACAGATACGCAGTATTTT. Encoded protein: CASSSRTSGSRLSTDTQYF.

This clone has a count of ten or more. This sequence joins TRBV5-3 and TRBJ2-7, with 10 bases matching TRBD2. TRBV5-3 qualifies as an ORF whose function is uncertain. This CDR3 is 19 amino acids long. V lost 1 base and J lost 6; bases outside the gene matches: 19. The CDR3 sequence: CARSLPRTPTSGIPGEQYF. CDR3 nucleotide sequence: TGTGCCAGAAGCTTGCCCAGGACGCCAACTAGCGGGATACCGGGCGAGCAGTACTTC.

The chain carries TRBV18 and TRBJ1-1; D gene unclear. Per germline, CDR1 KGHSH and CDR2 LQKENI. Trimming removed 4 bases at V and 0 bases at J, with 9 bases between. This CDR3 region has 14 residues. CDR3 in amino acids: CASSLGSMNTEAFF. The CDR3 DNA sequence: TGTGCCAGCTCACTCGGGTCCATGAACACTGAAGCTTTCTTT.

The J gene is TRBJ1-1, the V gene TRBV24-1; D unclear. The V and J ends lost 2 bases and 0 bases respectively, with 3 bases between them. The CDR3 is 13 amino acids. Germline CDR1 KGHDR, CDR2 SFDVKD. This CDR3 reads CATSDSMNTEAFF. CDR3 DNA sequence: TGTGCCACCAGTGATTCCATGAACACTGAAGCTTTCTTT.

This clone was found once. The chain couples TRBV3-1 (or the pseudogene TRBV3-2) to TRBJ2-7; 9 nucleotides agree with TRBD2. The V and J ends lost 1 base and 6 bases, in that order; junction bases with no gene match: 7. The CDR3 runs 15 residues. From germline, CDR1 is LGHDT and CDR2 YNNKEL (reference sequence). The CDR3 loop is CASSQVLAGGREQYF. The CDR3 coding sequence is TGTGCCAGCAGCCAAGTACTCGCGGGAGGGCGCGAGCAGTACTTC.

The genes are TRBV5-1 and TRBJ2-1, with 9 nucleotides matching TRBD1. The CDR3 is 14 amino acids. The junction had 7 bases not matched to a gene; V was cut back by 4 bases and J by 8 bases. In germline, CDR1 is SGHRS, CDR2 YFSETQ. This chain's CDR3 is CASSPGQGSHEQFF. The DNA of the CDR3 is TGCGCCAGCAGCCCGGGACAGGGTTCCCATGAGCAGTTCTTC. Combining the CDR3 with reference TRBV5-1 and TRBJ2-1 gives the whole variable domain KAGVTQTPRYLIKTRGQQVTLSCSPISGHRSVSWYQQTPGQGLQFLFEYFSETQRNKGNFPGRFSGRQFSNSRSEMNVSTLELGDSALYLCASSPGQGSHEQFFGPGTRLTVL.

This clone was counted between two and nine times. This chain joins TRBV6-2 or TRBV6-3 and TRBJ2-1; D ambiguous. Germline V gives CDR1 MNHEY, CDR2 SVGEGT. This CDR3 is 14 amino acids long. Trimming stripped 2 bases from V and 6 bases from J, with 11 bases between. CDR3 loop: CASSYQTRTNEQFF. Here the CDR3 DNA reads TGTGCCAGCAGTTACCAGACTCGCACCAATGAGCAGTTCTTC.

The CDR3 loop is CAWSLGRETQYF. The CDR3 bases are TGTGCCTGGAGTTTGGGGAGAGAGACCCAGTACTTC. This chain connects TRBV30 to TRBJ2-5; maybe TRBD2 (5 bases). The V gene's germline CDR1 is GTSNPN and CDR2 SVGIG (reference sequence). CDR3 size: 12 residues. The ends were cut back, 2 bases at V and 4 bases at J, with 8 bases in the middle.

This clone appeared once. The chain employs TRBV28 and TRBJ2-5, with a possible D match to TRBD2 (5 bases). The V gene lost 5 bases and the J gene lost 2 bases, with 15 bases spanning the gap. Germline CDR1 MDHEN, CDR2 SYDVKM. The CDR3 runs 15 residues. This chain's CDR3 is CASSPRGFLQETQYF. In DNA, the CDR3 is TGTGCCAGCAGTCCCCGGGGTTTCTTACAAGAGACCCAGTACTTC.

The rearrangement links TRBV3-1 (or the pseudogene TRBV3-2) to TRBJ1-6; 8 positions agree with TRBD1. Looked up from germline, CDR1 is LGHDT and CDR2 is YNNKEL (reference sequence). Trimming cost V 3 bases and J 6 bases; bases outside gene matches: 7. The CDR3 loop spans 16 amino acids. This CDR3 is CASSHATRGLNSPLHF. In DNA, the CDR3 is TGTGCCAGCAGCCACGCGACCAGGGGGCTTAATTCACCCCTCCACTTT.

The CDR3 region is CSGTGGGGEKLFF. The CDR3 DNA follows: TGCAGCGGTACAGGGGGCGGAGGGGAAAAACTGTTTTTT. V and J are TRBV29-1 and TRBJ1-4; TRBD1 matches 9 bases. The CDR3 has 13 amino acids. The V and J ends lost 7 bases and 8 bases, in that order; junction bases with no gene match: 8. Germline V gene lookup returns CDR1 SQVTM and CDR2 ANQGSEA.

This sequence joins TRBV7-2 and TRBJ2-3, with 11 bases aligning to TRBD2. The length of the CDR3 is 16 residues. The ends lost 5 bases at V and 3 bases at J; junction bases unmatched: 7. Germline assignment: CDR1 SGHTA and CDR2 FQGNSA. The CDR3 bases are TGTGCCAGCAGCCCTCGGACTAGCGGGTGGACAGATACGCAGTATTTT. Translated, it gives CASSPRTSGWTDTQYF.

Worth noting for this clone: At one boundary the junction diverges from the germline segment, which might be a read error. The CDR3 nucleotides are TGTGCTAGCAGCCAACTCGGGACAGAGTATGGCTACACCTTC. Translation: CASSQLGTEYGYTF. This sequence joins TRBV6-5 and TRBJ1-2; 7 positions match TRBD1. The CDR3 consists of 14 residues. Per germline, CDR1 MNHEY and CDR2 SVGAGI.

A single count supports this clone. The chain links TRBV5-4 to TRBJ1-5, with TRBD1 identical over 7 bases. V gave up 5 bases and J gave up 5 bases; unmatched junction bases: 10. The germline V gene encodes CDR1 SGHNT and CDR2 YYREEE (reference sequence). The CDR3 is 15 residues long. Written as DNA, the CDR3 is TGTGCCAGCAGGAAAGGGACAGCCCCTGATCAGCCCCAGCATTTT. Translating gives CASRKGTAPDQPQHF.

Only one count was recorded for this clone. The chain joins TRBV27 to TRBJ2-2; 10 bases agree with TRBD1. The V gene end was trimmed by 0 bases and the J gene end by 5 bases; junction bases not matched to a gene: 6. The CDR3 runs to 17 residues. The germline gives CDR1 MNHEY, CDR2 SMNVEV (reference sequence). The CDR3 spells CASSLSLGQGGTGELFF. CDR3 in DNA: TGTGCCAGCAGTTTATCTTTAGGACAGGGGGGTACCGGGGAGCTGTTTTTT.

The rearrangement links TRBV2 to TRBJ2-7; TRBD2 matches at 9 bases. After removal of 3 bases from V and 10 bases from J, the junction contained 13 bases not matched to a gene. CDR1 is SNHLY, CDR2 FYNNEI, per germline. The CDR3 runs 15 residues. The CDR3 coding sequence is TGTGCCAGCAGTGAGTACGGCGGGAGGGCCGACAGCCAGTACTTC. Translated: CASSEYGGRADSQYF.

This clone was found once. The CDR3 is CSVELLGGLYGYTF. DNA of the CDR3: TGCAGCGTTGAACTCCTTGGAGGGTTATATGGCTACACCTTC. The chain is built from TRBV29-1 and TRBJ1-2; no clear D. Between the trimmed V and J ends, which lost 2 bases and 5 bases, there was a span of 15 bases. The germline gives CDR1 SQVTM, CDR2 ANQGSEA. CDR3 length: 14 amino acids. Complete variable domain (other parts from reference TRBV29-1 and TRBJ1-2): SAVISQKPSRDICQRGTSLTIQCQVDSQVTMMFWYRQQPGQSLTLIATANQGSEATYESGFVIDKFPISRPNLTFSTLTVSNMSPEDSSIYLCSVELLGGLYGYTFGSGTRLTVV.

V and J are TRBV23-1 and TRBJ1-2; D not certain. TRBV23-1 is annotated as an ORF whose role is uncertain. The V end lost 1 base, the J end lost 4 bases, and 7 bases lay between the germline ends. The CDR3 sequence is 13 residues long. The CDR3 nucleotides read TGCGCCAGCAGTCAATTTGCGCCCTATGGCTACACCTTC. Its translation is CASSQFAPYGYTF.

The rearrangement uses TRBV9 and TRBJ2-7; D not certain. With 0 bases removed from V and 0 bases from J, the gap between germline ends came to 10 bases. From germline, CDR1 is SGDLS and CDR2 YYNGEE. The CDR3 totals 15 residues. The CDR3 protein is CASSVDSPSSYEQYF. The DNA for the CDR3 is TGTGCCAGCAGCGTAGATAGCCCGAGCTCCTACGAGCAGTACTTC.

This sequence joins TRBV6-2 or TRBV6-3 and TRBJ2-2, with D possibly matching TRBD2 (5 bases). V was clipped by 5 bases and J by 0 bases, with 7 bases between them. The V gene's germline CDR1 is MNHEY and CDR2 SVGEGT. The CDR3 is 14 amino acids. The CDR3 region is CASSLSANTGELFF. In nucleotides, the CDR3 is TGTGCCAGCAGTCTTAGCGCGAACACCGGGGAGCTGTTTTTT.

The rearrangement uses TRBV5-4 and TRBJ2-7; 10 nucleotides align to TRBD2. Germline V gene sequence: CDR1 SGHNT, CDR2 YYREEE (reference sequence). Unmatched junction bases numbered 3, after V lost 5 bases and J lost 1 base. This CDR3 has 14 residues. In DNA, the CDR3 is TGTGCCAGCAGTATAGCGGGAGGATCCTACGAGCAGTACTTC. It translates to CASSIAGGSYEQYF.

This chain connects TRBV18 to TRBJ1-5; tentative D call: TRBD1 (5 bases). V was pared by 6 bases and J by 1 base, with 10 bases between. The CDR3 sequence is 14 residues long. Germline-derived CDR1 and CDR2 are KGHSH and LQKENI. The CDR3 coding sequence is TGTGCCAGCTCCCTGGGGGGGAGCAATCAGCCCCAGCATTTT. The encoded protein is CASSLGGSNQPQHF.

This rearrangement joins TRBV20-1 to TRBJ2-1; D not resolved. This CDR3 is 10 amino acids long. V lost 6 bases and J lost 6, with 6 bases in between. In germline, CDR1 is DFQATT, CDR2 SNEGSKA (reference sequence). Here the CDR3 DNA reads TGCAGTGCGAGTCGCAATGAGCAGTTCTTC. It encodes CSASRNEQFF.

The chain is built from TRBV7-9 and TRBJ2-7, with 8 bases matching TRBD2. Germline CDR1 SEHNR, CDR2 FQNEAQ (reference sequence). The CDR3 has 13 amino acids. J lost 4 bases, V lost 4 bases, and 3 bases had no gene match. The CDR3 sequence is CASSSGLGYEQYF. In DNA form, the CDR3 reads TGTGCCAGCAGCTCGGGACTAGGGTACGAGCAGTACTTC.

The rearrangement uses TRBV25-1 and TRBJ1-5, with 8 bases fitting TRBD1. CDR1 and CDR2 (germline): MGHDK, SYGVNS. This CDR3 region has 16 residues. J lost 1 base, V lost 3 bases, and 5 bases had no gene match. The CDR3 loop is CASSEDRAESNQPQHF. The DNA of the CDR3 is TGTGCCAGCAGTGAGGACAGGGCAGAGAGCAATCAGCCCCAGCATTTT.